The rows below give T cell receptor beta chains drawn from one sample of a study of tumor and adjacent non-tumor tissue in lung cancer. Each CDR3 protein is one row after TCRdb ran MiXCR on the multiplex PCR reads. The sample lists about 98,000 distinct CDR3 sequences, about 80% occurring once. The sequencing input was distant non-tumor lung tissue. These receptors were taken from a man aged 55 to 69 with small cell lung cancer. The CDR3 runs from the conserved cysteine through the conserved F or W. The D gene is left open where the match is weak. Some rows have no size entry. The others give once, few or many, or a class for an expanded clone.

.	.	TRBV11-2	TRBJ2-1	TGTGCCATCAGCTTACAGGGTTCCTACGATGAGCAATTCTTC	CAISLQGSYDEQFF
.	TRBD2	TRBV7-8	TRBJ2-7	TGTGCCAGCAGCCCAACTAGCGGGAGGAAGGGCGTGCAGTACTTC	CASSPTSGRKGVQYF
.	.	TRBV5-6	TRBJ2-7	TGTGCGAGCACCGGGGGACATGGGGCCTACGAGCAGTACTTC	CASTGGHGAYEQYF
.	.	TRBV5-5	TRBJ1-1	TGTGCCAGAAGCTTGTCATCGAACACCGAAGCTTTCTTT	CARSLSSNTEAFF
.	.	TRBV30	TRBJ2-3	TGTGCATGGGCCTGCGGACGGGAAGATACGCAATATTTT	CAWACGREDTQYF
.	TRBD2	TRBV29-1	TRBJ2-1	TGCAGCGTCGTTTTACTAGCGGTAGGGTACAATAAGCAGTTCTTC	CSVVLLAVGYNKQFF
.	.	TRBV4-2	TRBJ2-2	TGTGGCAGCAGTCAAGATCATTTACAGAACACCCGGGAGCTGTTTTTT	CGSSQDHLQNTRELFF
.	.	TRBV11-2	TRBJ2-1	TGTGCTTGCAGTTTAGAGCGCGCCTCCTACAATGAGCAGTTCTTC	CACSLERASYNEQFF
.	.	TRBV5-1	TRBJ2-1	TGCGCCAGCAGCTGGGTGGGACAAAACAATGAGCAGTTCTTC	CASSWVGQNNEQFF
.	.	TRBV6-5	TRBJ2-1	TGTGTCAGCAGTTACAAGAGGCTGAAAGGCGATGAGCAGTTCTTT	CVSSYKRLKGDEQFF
.	TRBD2	TRBV4-2	TRBJ2-2	TGTGCCAGCAAACTAGCGGGATATGATGGCGGGGGGCCGTTTTTT	CASKLAGYDGGGPFF
.	TRBD2	TRBV2	TRBJ2-3	TGTGCCAGCAGTGAAGGACCCTACCCGGGAGGTACCGCAGATACGCAGTATTTT	CASSEGPYPGGTADTQYF
.	.	TRBV10-3	TRBJ1-1	TGTGCCATCAGTCGAGAGGACTCTGAAGCTTTCTTT	CAISREDSEAFF
.	.	TRBV4-1	TRBJ2-3	TGCGCCAGCAGCCAAGAGACGACGGGAGCCTCCATAGATACGCAGTATTTT	CASSQETTGASIDTQYF
many	TRBD2	TRBV28	TRBJ2-7	TGTGCCAGCAGTCCGATGGGGACTAGGGTGGGTGGCGAGCAGTACTTC	CASSPMGTRVGGEQYF
many	TRBD2	TRBV5-1	TRBJ2-1	TGCGCCAGCAGCTGGGGACTAGCGGGAGAAGCCGACAATGAGCAGTTCTTC	CASSWGLAGEADNEQFF
.	TRBD2	TRBV20-1	TRBJ2-1	TGCAGTGCTTGGGGGCCTAGCGGGAGTTTGGGGAATGAGCAGTTCTTC	CSAWGPSGSLGNEQFF
.	.	TRBV4-2	TRBJ1-2	TGTGCCAACAGCCATGACCTCGACAGCAATTATGGCTACACCTTC	CANSHDLDSNYGYTF
.	TRBD1	TRBV20-1	TRBJ1-1	TGCAGTGCCGGGGGACAGAACACTGAAGTTTTCTTT	CSAGGQNTEVFF
.	TRBD2	TRBV11-2	TRBJ2-1	TGTACCAGCAGACCTGGGGGAGCTAGCGGCAATGAGCAGTTCTTC	CTSRPGGASGNEQFF
.	.	TRBV11-3	TRBJ1-1	TGTGCCAACAGCCTGCGGGGGATGATCACTGAAGCTTTCTTT	CANSLRGMITEAFF
.	.	TRBV6-5	TRBJ1-2	TGTCCCGGCACCCCTGTCACCGGGACGGGGAACTATGGCTACACCTTC	CPGTPVTGTGNYGYTF
.	.	TRBV28	TRBJ2-1	TGTGCCAGCAGTCCTCCCGTGAAGAACAATGAGCAGTTCTTC	CASSPPVKNNEQFF
many	.	TRBV6-5	TRBJ2-3	TGTGCCAGCAGTTACGCTGGGATTAGAGATACGCAGTATTTT	CASSYAGIRDTQYF
.	TRBD1	TRBV6-5	TRBJ2-1	TGTGCCAGCAGTACCGGGACAGGGTCCCCAGAGCAGTTCTTC	CASSTGTGSPEQFF
.	TRBD1	TRBV29-1	TRBJ1-2	TGCAGCCTTGGTGGGGGAGACAGGGATTGGTTTGGCTACACCTTC	CSLGGGDRDWFGYTF
.	.	TRBV5-6	TRBJ1-1	TGTGCCAGCAGCTTGGCCTCCTGGACAGCGAACAGTGGAGCTTTCTTT	CASSLASWTANSGAFF
many	.	TRBV20-1	TRBJ2-1	TGCAGTGCTAGAGGGATAACGGGAAACTCCTACAATGAGCAGTTCTTC	CSARGITGNSYNEQFF
many	.	TRBV5-1	TRBJ2-7	TGCGCCAGCAGCCCATCCGGGACGAACTCCTACGAGCAGTACTTC	CASSPSGTNSYEQYF
.	.	TRBV20-1	TRBJ2-7	TGCAGTGCTACAACACAGGAAGACGAGCAGTATTTC	CSATTQEDEQYF
.	.	TRBV6-1	TRBJ1-5	TGTGCCAGCAGTGAGCAGGGGCAGAAATGGCCCCAGCACTTT	CASSEQGQKWPQHF
.	TRBD1	TRBV12-3/TRBV12-4	TRBJ1-2	TGTGCCAGCAGGGAAAGAGGGGGCCCAACCCTTTATGGCTACACCTTC	CASRERGGPTLYGYTF
.	.	TRBV11-2	TRBJ2-7	TGTGCCAGCAGCTTAGAATGGGCGGCCGAGCAGTACTTC	CASSLEWAAEQYF
once	.	TRBV6-2/TRBV6-3	TRBJ1-5	TGTGCCGGCAGGAGAACAGGGCCCAATCAGCCCCGGCGTTTT	CAGRRTGPNQPRRF
many	.	TRBV4-2	TRBJ2-7	TGTGCCAGCAGCCAAGATTGGGGGGAGAAATGGGGGCAGTACTTC	CASSQDWGEKWGQYF
.	.	TRBV5-5	TRBJ2-3	TGTGCCAACAGCTCAAAACAAAGCACAGATACGCAGTATTTT	CANSSKQSTDTQYF
many	TRBD2	TRBV6-1	TRBJ2-3	TGTGCCAGCAGTGACGAGGCTAGCGGGAGCCCAGATACGCAGTATTTT	CASSDEASGSPDTQYF
.	.	TRBV6-1	TRBJ2-7	TGTGTCAGCACCATTGGCGGGGATCTTATCGAGCAGTACTTC	CVSTIGGDLIEQYF
.	.	TRBV11-2	TRBJ2-4	TGTGCCAGTAACTTAGATCCCGGGGGCACAGCCATTCAGTATTTC	CASNLDPGGTAIQYF